The T cell receptor (beta chain) under discussion was sequenced for a study of shared clonotypes between healthy human individuals (dated by TCRdb to the early 2020s). About the investigation overall: A few men and two women, aged 18 to 49 years, made up the cohort. For each donor, three plates each were used for CD4 naive and CD4 memory, two plates were used for CD8 naive, and one plate was used for CD8 memory. Blood TCR repertoires of about 5 healthy adults were deeply sequenced to estimate repertoire size and the extent of clonotype sharing between individuals. To increase sequencing depth and limit assay-specific biases, different laboratories used diverse techniques to prepare libraries and sequence TCR repertoires. Each donor's leukapheresis produced roughly between about 0.9 and 9.5 billion PBMCs. Broad study findings and their caveats: Because the study included a small number of donors, the genetic and exposure-history diversity represented was limited. Rarefaction of sorted-subset datasets indicated incomplete sequencing despite the large sequencing depth. Larger estimated clonotype richness was generally found for naive subsets than for memory subsets. Higher generation probabilities were observed for clonotypes shared by all four sorted-subset donors than for non-shared clonotypes. Across four donors, approximately 5% of naive CD4, more than 3% of naive CD8, roughly 2.3% of memory CD4, and roughly 0.41% of memory CD8 clonotypes were shared. Sampling was limited to blood, and TCR repertoires in tissue likely differ from TCR repertoires in blood. Pairwise subsampling led to the expectation that sequencing depth would affect the degree of clonotype sharing among donors.

Sequences SGHDN (CDR1) and FVKESK (CDR2) are obtained from the germline V gene. The CDR3, cysteine through phenylalanine, is 16 amino acids long. Here the CDR3 DNA is all that survives: 48 bases in frame from base 1. Trimming leaves V shorter by 0 bases and J shorter by 5 bases, with the junction holding 9 bases beyond the gene matches. Using the deep immunoSEQ assay, multiplex PCR amplified TCR CDR3 regions from genomic DNA. Genomic DNA extracted from each cell subset was distributed evenly over all wells of several immunoSEQ 96-well plates, and each plate served as one replicate. For sorted subsets, 200 to 250 ng of genomic DNA, equivalent to 25,000 to 35,000 T cell genomes, went into each replicate PCR. Purified libraries were measured with a Qubit 3.0 fluorometer, size-checked on a Bioanalyzer 2100, and measured again with the KAPA Library Quantification kit. Every immunoSEQ 96-well plate was sequenced on a dedicated single-read 150-cycle Illumina NextSeq 550 flow cell. For the original study's pipeline: The immunoSEQ output contained only junctional sequences without quality scores, so filtering could not match that applied to full-length reads. Sequences were annotated with PyIR, a Python wrapper for IgBLAST v1.9, and V/J genes and CDR3 were assigned using IMGT germline references. Reads with weak V/J assignments (E-value above 1e-6), missing CDR3, stop codons, out-of-frame junctions, or ambiguous translated residues were removed. A V3J clonotype was defined by an identical inferred V gene, J gene, and CDR3 amino acid sequence. Percentage overlap between repertoires was calculated by dividing the number of shared unique clonotypes by the size of the smaller repertoire. Richness of each repertoire was evaluated using RTK rarefaction, the Chao1 estimator, and Recon v2.1 estimates of unobserved clonotypes. Generation probabilities for all TCRbeta clonotypes obtained by the gDNA method from four donors were computed using OLGA. What TCRdb holds here is the immuneACCESS table cut down to in-frame rearrangements. Part of the clones is not present; checked against another copy, under half of the missing clones reflect an unresolved V gene, and the others are unexplained. V, J and clone size are taken as reported in that table, and D and trimming were inferred from the DNA itself. This sample has more than 1,200,000 clones in its table, and about 98.5% of those were observed once. In total, the top ten clones hold about 0.4% of the sample.

Note on this clone: It lacks a known antigen. No base quality values were provided; no much bigger clone lies one nucleotide off.

Healthy HIV-negative adults with no recently reported acute infections or vaccinations were included as donors. All donors were Caucasian adults living in Nashville, Tennessee, USA. Magnetic negative selection was used to enrich CD4+ T cells, after which naive cells were positively selected on CD45RA and the negative fraction became the memory subset. After blood collection by leukapheresis, PBMCs were isolated using Ficoll-Histopaque density gradient centrifugation and then cryopreserved in the vapor phase of liquid nitrogen. Analytical flow cytometry was used to check the purity and quantity of every magnetically sorted T cell population. Each sorted fraction had its genomic DNA isolated and then quantified by UV absorbance on a Nanodrop 2000c.

The sequenced sample consisted of naive CD4+ T cells sorted from blood. The cell subset or site label on this specimen signifies: CD45RA+ positively selected. Recombination linked TRBV14 to TRBJ2-5, with 7 bases aligning to TRBD1. This TCR derives from a man younger than 40 in good health. The CDR3 has the sequence CASSQEGQFKWETQYF. The nucleotide sequence is given as TGTGCCAGCAGCCAAGAGGGACAGTTCAAGTGGGAGACCCAGTACTTC.